These T cell receptor beta chains were read from a single sample in a study of blood T cell repertoires in COVID-19. The method was immunoSEQ multiplex PCR; TCRdb's version includes in-frame clones alone and lacks a portion of them. The sample yields fewer than 600,000 clones, roughly 89% seen once. Sequenced sample: peripheral blood. Every receptor here comes from a man aged 18 to 29 with COVID-19, enrolled during active disease. The CDR3 runs from the conserved cysteine through the conserved F or W. The D gene is left open where the match is weak. Clone size appears in some rows only: once, few, many, or a class for an expanded clone.

>TRBJ2-7|.|.|13|TRBV6-5
CASSYTGFNEQYF
TGTGCCAGCAGTTATACAGGGTTCAACGAGCAGTACTTC
>TRBJ1-3|.|.|16|TRBV11-2
CASSLRGGAAGNTIYF
TGTGCCAGCAGCTTAAGGGGGGGGGCGGCTGGAAACACCATATATTTT
>TRBJ1-4|.|once|12|TRBV12-3/TRBV12-4
CASQGFGEKLFF
TGTGCCTCCCAGGGGTTTGGTGAAAAACTGTTTTTT
>TRBJ1-2|.|.|12|TRBV19
CASRGPAGGYTF
TGTGCCAGCCGGGGCCCAGCGGGTGGCTACACCTTC
>TRBJ1-4|.|.|16|TRBV5-8
CASSPGQGPTNEKLFF
TGTGCCAGCAGCCCTGGCCAGGGTCCAACTAATGAAAAACTGTTTTTT
>TRBJ2-1|TRBD2|.|15|TRBV3-1/TRBV3-2
CASSHGGRVPNEQFF
TGTGCCAGCAGCCACGGGGGGAGGGTTCCGAATGAGCAGTTCTTC
>TRBJ1-2|TRBD1|once|16|TRBV6-4
CASSDSFGQGPDGYTF
TGTGCCAGCAGTGACTCGTTCGGACAGGGGCCCGATGGCTACACCTTC
>TRBJ1-2|TRBD1|few|15|TRBV5-5
CASTLLMGTGLGYTF
TGTGCCAGCACCCTGCTTATGGGGACAGGGTTAGGCTACACCTTC
>TRBJ2-3|TRBD2|once|17|TRBV7-9
CASSARLTGGAKDTQYF
TGTGCCAGCAGCGCCCGTCTAACCGGGGGGGCCAAAGATACGCAGTATTTT
>TRBJ1-3|TRBD1|few|13|TRBV30
CAWKQGAGNTIYF
TGTGCCTGGAAACAGGGGGCTGGAAACACCATATATTTT